This record concerns one T cell receptor (beta chain) sequence. Its antigen is as yet unknown. The CDR3 is made up of 14 amino acids. The data are from a study of CD4 T cells in relation to SARS-CoV-2 and coronaviruses. Naive and memory CD4+ T cell DNA was deep-sequenced without culture. Some clones are missing from TCRdb's copy, which holds only in-frame ones; the method was immunoSEQ multiplex PCR. Of roughly 68,000 clones detected, over 85% appear once; the ten largest clones hold 0.2% to 0.25%. Whole-study results and caveats: Roughly 65% of donors had memory CD4+ clonotypes crossrecognizing SARS-CoV-2 and common cold coronavirus spike. Memory recall responses, not primary responses primed in culture, are what the assay detects. SARS-CoV-2-driven expansion was significantly weaker in crossreactive than monoreactive clones.

CD4+ T cells from unexposed donors were obtained before the COVID-19 pandemic (2011-2018). The chain employs TRBV21-1 and TRBJ1-4; the table's D call TRBD1 went unverified against the DNA. TRBV21-1 is labeled a pseudogene. The material sequenced was naive CD4+ T cells from PBMCs. The subset denotes: naive CD4+ T cells isolated by negative enrichment. The TCR sequence derives from a human donor in good health. The CDR3: CASSKVGGCEKLFF. The CDR3 DNA is TGTGCCAGCAGCAAGGTAGGGGGATGTGAAAAACTGTTTTTT.